This T cell receptor beta chain was obtained from a study of blood T cell repertoires in COVID-19 (dated by TCRdb to 2020 to 2021). Turning to the overall study: The collaborator samples originated in the United States, Italy and Spain and spanned the acute and convalescent phases of COVID-19. The material from the prospective study consisted of cDNA or gDNA derived from T cells, B-cell-depleted T cells, or PBMCs. Deeply sampled blood TCRbeta repertoires from subjects exposed to, actively infected with, or recovered from COVID-19 were included in the dataset. A freely available public database, intended as a resource for researchers studying the immune response to SARS-CoV-2, is where the repertoires were released. Samples came from the ongoing ImmuneRACE study (first 160 participants) plus 1,254 subjects from 6 global collaborators. Sample metadata almost always included a de-identified subject ID, COVID-19 status, age in years and sex. HLA class I and class II types, where available, came from metadata supplied by the sample provider rather than from assay-based typing. Findings and caveats that apply to the study as a whole: The quantity of clinical and demographic metadata differed by source and by participant and was supplied without curation.

Worth noting for this clone: No cognate antigen has been identified for it. No base-level quality is on record; no much larger clone is a single base apart.

The CDR3 holds 11 amino acids from the cysteine to the phenylalanine. Only the CDR3 region is kept as DNA, spanning 33 bases read in frame from base 1. The germline V gene gives CDR1 as MDHEN and CDR2 as SYDVKM. V loses 8 bases at its end and J loses 7 bases; junction bases beyond the gene matches: 4. The collaborating institutions used their own protocols to collect whole blood in K2EDTA tubes. Collaborator samples were shipped for TCRbeta analysis as frozen whole blood, isolated PBMCs, or DNA extracted from either sample type. The immunoSEQ Assay, a bias-controlled multiplex PCR, was used to amplify TCRbeta CDR3 regions from genomic DNA. The authors' analysis ran thus. The number of nucleated cells in each sample was estimated by amplification of reference gene primers within the assay. To quantify the absolute abundance of each unique TCRbeta CDR3 rearrangement, sequence reads were collapsed and filtered. For each sample, productive Simpson clonality was calculated as the square root of Simpson's diversity index over productive rearrangements. Here the immuneACCESS table is served through TCRdb, limited to in-frame sequences with V and J called. Missing clones are a known gap in these copies; in checked studies unresolved V genes cover under half, and the rest lacks a known reason. The V and J calls and clone size come from that table; D and trimming were worked out from the DNA. Recorded for this sample are around 160,000 clones; more than 70% of them occurred a single time. 13% of the sample goes to the ten largest clones.

The clonotype comes from a man aged 60-69 years with active or convalescent COVID-19. The chain uses TRBV28 and TRBJ1-2, with TRBD1 matching 7 junction bases. The sequenced material came from peripheral blood. CDR3 protein: CASYRGGGYTF. The DNA sequence reads TGTGCCAGCTACAGGGGAGGTGGCTACACCTTC.